Listed below are T cell receptor beta chains from one sample, sequenced in a study of long-term antiretroviral therapy in people with HIV. Here immunoSEQ multiplex PCR was the method, and the copy in TCRdb shows in-frame clones only, minus some. This table has 20,000 to 25,000 clones, 85% to 90% appearing once. Specimen: unsorted PBMCs, collected 2.3 years after starting antiretroviral therapy. The receptors were sampled from a man in his sixties with HIV. Each CDR3 is given with its conserved first and last residue. Each record gives: V gene, J gene, CDR3 protein.

>TRBV19|TRBJ2-4
CASTPGAGARAKNIQYF
>TRBV9|TRBJ2-7
CASSGEGAPYEQYF
>TRBV7-9|TRBJ1-1
CASSHDRGPSEAFF
>TRBV5-8|TRBJ1-2
CASSIGTEYGYTF
>TRBV6-5|TRBJ2-7
CASRRTYEQYF
>TRBV30|TRBJ2-7
CAWRRKSPGAYEQYF
>TRBV5-1|TRBJ2-7
CASGLYEQYF
>TRBV30|TRBJ1-1
CAWSFEMLNTEAFF
>TRBV2|TRBJ1-1
CAIPGGQLNTEAFF
>TRBV4-2|TRBJ2-1
CASSQTTSGSLFF
>TRBV7-2|TRBJ1-5
CASSLTGTGGRQPQHF
>TRBV13|TRBJ2-3
CASSQQAGADGTDTQYF
>TRBV5-1|TRBJ2-1
CASSFPGVNEQFF
>TRBV11-2|TRBJ2-7
CASSTQGALIDEQYF
>TRBV5-4|TRBJ2-1
CASSSYHLDEQFF
>TRBV5-6|TRBJ2-5
CASSSWASETQYF
>TRBV9|TRBJ2-7
CASSVDVGDEQYF
>TRBV27|TRBJ1-1
CASSLIHRGNTEAFF
>TRBV5-1|TRBJ2-7
CASSFEGQDFYEQYF
>TRBV27|TRBJ2-1
CASSLSPGTPLNEQFF
>TRBV7-9|TRBJ1-6
CASNSTGGDSPLHF
>TRBV19|TRBJ2-7
CASSTLDGSYEQYF
>TRBV29-1|TRBJ2-2
CSVVGQGAAGELFF
>TRBV10-1|TRBJ2-2
CASSDGGLVTGELFF
>TRBV25-1|TRBJ2-7
CASSDHGADSYEQYF
>TRBV7-2|TRBJ2-7
CASSLVLAGDYEQYF
>TRBV2|TRBJ2-7
CASSRDRVSDEQYF
>TRBV11-2|TRBJ2-3
CASSPGRGPDTQYF
>TRBV29-1|TRBJ1-1
CSVVGQGWTEAFF
>TRBV7-2|TRBJ2-2
CASSPYTGELFF
>TRBV5-1|TRBJ1-1
CASNDRGQMNTEAFF
>TRBV11-3|TRBJ2-1
CASSLGQGSYNEQFF
>TRBV5-1|TRBJ2-7
CASSLDGRGVYEQYF
>TRBV5-1|TRBJ2-1
CASSPLGPDSSYNEQFF
>TRBV18|TRBJ2-5
CASSPQAGSRETQYF
>TRBV18|TRBJ1-1
CASSLRAMPTEAFF
>TRBV6-5|TRBJ1-1
CASSYSRSDTEAFF
>TRBV5-6|TRBJ2-1
CASSSYNEQFF
>TRBV11-1|TRBJ2-2
CASRGQGFIGELFF
>TRBV25-1|TRBJ1-2
CASSDGYGYTF
>TRBV9|TRBJ2-1
CASSVGQNYNEQFF